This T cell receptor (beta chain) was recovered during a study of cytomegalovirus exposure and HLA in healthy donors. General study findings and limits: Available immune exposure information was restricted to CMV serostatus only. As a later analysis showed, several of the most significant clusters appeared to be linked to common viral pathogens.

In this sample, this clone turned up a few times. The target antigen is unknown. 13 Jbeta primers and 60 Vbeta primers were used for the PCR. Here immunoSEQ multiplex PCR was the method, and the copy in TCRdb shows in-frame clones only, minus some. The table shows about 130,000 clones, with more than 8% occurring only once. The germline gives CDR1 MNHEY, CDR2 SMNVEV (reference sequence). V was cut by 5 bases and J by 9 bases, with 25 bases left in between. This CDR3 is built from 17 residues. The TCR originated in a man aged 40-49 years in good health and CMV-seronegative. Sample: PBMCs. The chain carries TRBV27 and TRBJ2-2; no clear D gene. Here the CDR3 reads CASSPSLYSDASRELFF. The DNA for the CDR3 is TGTGCCAGCAGTCCATCGTTATATTCCGACGCTAGTCGGGAGCTGTTTTTT.